What follows describes a single TCR beta chain. RNA, at about 0.5 to 1 ug, was reverse transcribed with random hexamers. The TCR beta CDR3 was amplified by immunoSEQ multiplex PCR across 54 Vbeta, 13 Jbeta. TCRdb called the immunoSEQ multiplex PCR reads again in MiXCR, with one record for every CDR3 protein. The data hold about 300,000 distinct CDR3 sequences, with just over 90% observed a single time. The data are from a study of CD8 T cells in Susac syndrome. CD8+ and CD4+ T cells taken from blood had their TCR beta sequenced. The patients serving as multiple sclerosis controls were treatment-naive. They had stable or active relapsing-remitting disease and fulfilled revised McDonald criteria. Specimen: CD4+ T cells from PBMCs. The clonotype originates from a human donor with multiple sclerosis.

For the CDR3, the DNA is TGTGCCACCAGCAACTCCGGGACAGGGGTTAGGAACACTGAAGCTTTCTTT. It translates to CATSNSGTGVRNTEAFF. The V gene is TRBV15, the J gene TRBJ1-1, with TRBD1 matching over 10 bases. The CDR3 runs to 17 residues. Germline CDR1 LNHNV, CDR2 YYDKDF (reference sequence). The junction had 9 bases not matched to a gene; V was cut back by 4 bases and J by 1 base.